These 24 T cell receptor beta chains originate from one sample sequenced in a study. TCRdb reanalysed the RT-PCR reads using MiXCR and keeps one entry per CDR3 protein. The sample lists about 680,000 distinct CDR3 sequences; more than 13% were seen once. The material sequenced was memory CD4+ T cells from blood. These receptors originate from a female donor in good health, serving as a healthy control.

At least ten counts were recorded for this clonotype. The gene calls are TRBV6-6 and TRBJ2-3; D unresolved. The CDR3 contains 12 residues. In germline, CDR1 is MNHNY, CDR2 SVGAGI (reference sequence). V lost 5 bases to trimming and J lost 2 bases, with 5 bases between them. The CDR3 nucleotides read TGTGCCAGCAGTACAGCCACAGATACGCAGTATTTT. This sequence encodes CASSTATDTQYF.

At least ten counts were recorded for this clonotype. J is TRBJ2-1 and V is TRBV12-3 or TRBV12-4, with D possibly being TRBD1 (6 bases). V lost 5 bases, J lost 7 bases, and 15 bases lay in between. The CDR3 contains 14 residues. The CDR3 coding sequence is TGTGCCAGCAGTCGGGCAGGGGAGTGGAATGAGCAGTTCTTC. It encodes CASSRAGEWNEQFF.

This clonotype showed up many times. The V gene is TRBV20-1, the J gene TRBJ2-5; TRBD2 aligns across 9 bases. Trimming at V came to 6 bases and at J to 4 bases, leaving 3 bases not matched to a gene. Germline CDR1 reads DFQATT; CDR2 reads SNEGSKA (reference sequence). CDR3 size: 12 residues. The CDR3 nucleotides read TGCAGTGCATCGGGACTAGCAGAGACCCAGTACTTC. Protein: CSASGLAETQYF.

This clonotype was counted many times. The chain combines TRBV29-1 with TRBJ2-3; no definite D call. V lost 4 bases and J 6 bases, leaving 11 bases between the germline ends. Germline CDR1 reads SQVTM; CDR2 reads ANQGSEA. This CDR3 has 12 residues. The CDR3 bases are TGCAGCGTTGTGACTCGTGCGGATACGCAGTATTTT. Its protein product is CSVVTRADTQYF.

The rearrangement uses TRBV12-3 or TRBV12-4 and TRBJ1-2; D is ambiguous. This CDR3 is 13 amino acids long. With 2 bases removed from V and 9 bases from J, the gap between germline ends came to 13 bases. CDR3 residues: CASSLLNVGSYTF. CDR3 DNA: TGTGCCAGCAGTTTATTGAATGTAGGTAGCTACACCTTC.

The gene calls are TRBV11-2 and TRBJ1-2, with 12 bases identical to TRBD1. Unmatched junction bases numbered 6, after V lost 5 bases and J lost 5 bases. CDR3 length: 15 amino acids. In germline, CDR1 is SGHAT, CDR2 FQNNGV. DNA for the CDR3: TGTGCCAGCAGCCATCTGGGACAGGGGGCGTATGGCTACACCTTC. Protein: CASSHLGQGAYGYTF.

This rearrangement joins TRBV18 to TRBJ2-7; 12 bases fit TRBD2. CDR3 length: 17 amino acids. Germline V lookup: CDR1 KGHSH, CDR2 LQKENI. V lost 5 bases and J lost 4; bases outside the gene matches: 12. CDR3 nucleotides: TGTGCCAGCTCAGGCACCGCAACCGGGACTAGCGGGTACGAGCAGTACTTC. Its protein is CASSGTATGTSGYEQYF.

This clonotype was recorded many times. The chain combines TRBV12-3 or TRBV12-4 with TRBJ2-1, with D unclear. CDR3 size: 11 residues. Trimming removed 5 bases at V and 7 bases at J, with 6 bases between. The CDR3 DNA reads TGTGCCAGCAGTCAGCAAAATGAGCAGTTCTTC. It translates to CASSQQNEQFF.

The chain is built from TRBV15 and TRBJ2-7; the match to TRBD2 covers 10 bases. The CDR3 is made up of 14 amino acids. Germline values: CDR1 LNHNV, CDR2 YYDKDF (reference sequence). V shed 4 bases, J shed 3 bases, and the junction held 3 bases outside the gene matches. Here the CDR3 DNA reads TGTGCCACCAGCACGGGACTAGCGCGCTACGAGCAGTACTTC. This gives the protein CATSTGLARYEQYF.

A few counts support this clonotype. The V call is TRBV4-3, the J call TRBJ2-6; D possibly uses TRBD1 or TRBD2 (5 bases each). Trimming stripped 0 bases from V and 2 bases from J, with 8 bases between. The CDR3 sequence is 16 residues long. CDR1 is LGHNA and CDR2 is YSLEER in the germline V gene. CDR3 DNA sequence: TGCGCCAGCAGCCAAGATGTGGGGGCTGGGGCCAACGTCCTGACTTTC. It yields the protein CASSQDVGAGANVLTF.

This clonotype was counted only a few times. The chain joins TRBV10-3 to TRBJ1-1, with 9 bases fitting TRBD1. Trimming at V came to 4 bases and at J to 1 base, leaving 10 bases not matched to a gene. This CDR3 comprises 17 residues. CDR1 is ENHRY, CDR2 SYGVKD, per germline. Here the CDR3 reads CAISATIPGQGNTEAFF. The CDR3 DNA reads TGTGCCATCAGTGCCACCATCCCGGGACAGGGGAACACTGAAGCTTTCTTT.

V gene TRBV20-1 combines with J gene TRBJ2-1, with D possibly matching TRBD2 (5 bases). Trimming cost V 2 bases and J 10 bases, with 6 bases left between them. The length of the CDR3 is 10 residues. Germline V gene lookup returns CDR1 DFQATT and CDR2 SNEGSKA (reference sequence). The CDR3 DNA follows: TGCAGTGCTAGAAAGCGGGAGCAGTTCTTC. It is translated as CSARKREQFF.

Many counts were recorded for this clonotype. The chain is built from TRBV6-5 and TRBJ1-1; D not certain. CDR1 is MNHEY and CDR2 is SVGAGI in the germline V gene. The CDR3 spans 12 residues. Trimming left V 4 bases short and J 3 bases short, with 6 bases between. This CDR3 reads CASSSVDTEAFF. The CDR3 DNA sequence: TGTGCCAGCAGTTCTGTGGACACTGAAGCTTTCTTT.

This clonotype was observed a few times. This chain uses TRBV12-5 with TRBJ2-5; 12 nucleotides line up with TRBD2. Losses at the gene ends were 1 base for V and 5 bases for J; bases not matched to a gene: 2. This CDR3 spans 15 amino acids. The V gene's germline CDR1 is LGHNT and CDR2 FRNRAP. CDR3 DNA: TGTGCTAGTGGTTTGGGACTAGCGGGAGAGGAGACCCAGTACTTC. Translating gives CASGLGLAGEETQYF.

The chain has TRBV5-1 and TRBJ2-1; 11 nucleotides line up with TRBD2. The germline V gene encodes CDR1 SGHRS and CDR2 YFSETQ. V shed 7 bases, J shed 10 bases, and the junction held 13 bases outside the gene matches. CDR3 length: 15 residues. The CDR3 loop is CASHSPLAGAGEQFF. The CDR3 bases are TGCGCCAGCCACTCTCCACTAGCGGGAGCAGGCGAGCAGTTCTTC.

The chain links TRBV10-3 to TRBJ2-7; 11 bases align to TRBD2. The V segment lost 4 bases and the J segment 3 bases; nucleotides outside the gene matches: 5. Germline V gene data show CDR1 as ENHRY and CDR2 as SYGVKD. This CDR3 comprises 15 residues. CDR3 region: CAISAGLAEDYEQYF. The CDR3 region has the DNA TGTGCCATCAGTGCGGGACTAGCGGAGGACTACGAGCAGTACTTC.

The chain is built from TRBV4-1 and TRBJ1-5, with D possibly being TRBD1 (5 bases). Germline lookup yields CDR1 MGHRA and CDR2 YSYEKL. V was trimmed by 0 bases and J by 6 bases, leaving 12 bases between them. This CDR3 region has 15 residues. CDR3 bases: TGCGCCAGCAGCCAAGATCGGGGGGTAGCTCAGCCCCAGCATTTT. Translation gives CASSQDRGVAQPQHF.

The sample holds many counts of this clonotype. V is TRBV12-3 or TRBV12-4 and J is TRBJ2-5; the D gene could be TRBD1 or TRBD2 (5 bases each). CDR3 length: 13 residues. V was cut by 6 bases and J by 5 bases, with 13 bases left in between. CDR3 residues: CASSRGVGETQYF. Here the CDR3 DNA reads TGTGCCAGCAGCCGAGGGGTCGGGGAGACCCAGTACTTC.

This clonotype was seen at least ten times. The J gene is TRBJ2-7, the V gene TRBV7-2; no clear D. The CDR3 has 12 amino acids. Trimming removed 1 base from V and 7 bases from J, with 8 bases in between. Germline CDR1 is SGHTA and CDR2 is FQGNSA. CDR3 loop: CASSLDVGEQYF. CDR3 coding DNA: TGTGCCAGCAGCTTAGATGTAGGAGAGCAGTACTTC.

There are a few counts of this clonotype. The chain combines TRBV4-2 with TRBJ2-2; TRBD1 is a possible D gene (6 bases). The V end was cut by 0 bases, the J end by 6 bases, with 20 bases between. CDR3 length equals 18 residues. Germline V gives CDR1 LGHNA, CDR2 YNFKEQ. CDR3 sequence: CASSQDRQHRAVAGELFF. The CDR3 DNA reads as TGTGCCAGCAGCCAAGACCGACAGCACAGGGCTGTGGCCGGGGAGCTGTTTTTT.

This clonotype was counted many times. The CDR3 DNA follows: TGTGCCATCAGACCCGGGCCCGGGCCAGATACGCAGTATTTT. As protein: CAIRPGPGPDTQYF. This chain joins TRBV10-3 and TRBJ2-3; D unclear. In germline, CDR1 is ENHRY, CDR2 SYGVKD. The CDR3 has 14 amino acids. Trimming took off 6 bases at V and 4 bases at J, with 14 bases between the two ends.

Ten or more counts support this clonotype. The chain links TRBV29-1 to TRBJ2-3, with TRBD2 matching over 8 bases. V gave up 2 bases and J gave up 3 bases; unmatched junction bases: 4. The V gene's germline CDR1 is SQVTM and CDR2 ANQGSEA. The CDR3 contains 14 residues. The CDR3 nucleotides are TGCAGCGTTGAACCGGGAGGGCCTACAGATACGCAGTATTTT. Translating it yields CSVEPGGPTDTQYF.

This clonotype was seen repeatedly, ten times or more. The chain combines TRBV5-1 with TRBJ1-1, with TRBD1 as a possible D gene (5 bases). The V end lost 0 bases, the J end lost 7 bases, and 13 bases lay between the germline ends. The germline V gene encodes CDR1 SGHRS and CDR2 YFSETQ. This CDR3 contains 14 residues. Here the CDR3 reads CASSLELGVYEAFF. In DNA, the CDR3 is TGCGCCAGCAGCTTGGAATTAGGGGTATATGAAGCTTTCTTT.

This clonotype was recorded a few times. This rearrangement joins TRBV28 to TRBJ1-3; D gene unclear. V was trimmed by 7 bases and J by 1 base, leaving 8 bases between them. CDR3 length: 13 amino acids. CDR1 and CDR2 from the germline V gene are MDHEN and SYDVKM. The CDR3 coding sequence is TGTGCCAGCACGACCTCTTCTGGAAACACCATATATTTT. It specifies CASTTSSGNTIYF.